This TCR beta chain was documented in a study of T cell responses to AZD1222 COVID-19 vaccine (dated by TCRdb to the early 2020s). Regarding the research as a whole: AZD1222 recipients given second doses at about 4 weeks or at about 12 weeks were pooled, since spike-specific TCR depth and breadth were not found to differ between the two schedules. A total of roughly 240 trial participants underwent TCR sequencing, of whom 207 received two doses of AZD1222 and some 25 received two doses of the MenACWY control vaccine. Trial participants were enrolled by age into subgroups of 18-55, 56-69 and 70-plus years, and around 140, 26 and 57 TCR-sequenced participants, respectively, were included in these subgroups. The investigation overall reported the following: Conclusions about previously exposed vaccinees are limited because only six or seven AZD1222 recipients were SARS-CoV-2 seropositive at baseline. The whole spike protein was spanned by vaccine-associated CD4 TCRs, and dominant responses were seen in regions 160-218 and 743-854. A significant rise in spike-specific TCR breadth and depth was observed after two AZD1222 doses relative to day 0 and relative to MenACWY recipients. Because no samples from the day 14 peak response were available, repertoires could be characterized only after the peak T cell response. Most participants were white British and females outnumbered males, and the authors suggested that clonal diversity may have been underestimated. In the small 56-69-year group, the increase in depth fell short of significance, most likely because of low power. Reportedly, close to half of the unique spike-specific TCRs recognized epitopes lying outside the regions that are mutated in the B.1.351 and B.1.1.7 variants.

The time point label for this specimen denotes: baseline before first vaccination. Samples from vaccinated people were obtained from the UK trials COV001 and COV002, which included a single-blind randomized controlled phase 2/3 trial of AZD1222 (ChAdOx1 nCoV-19) in healthy adults. Trial participant PBMC samples were collected at day 0 and day 28 after the second dose for TCRbeta chain sequencing. The CDR3 regions of human TCRbeta chains were analyzed by immunosequencing. Turning to the authors' computational methods: Repertoire TCRs were checked for matches against a reference library of SARS-CoV-2-specific TCRs that had been generated using the MIRA antigen-specificity platform. Breadth was defined as the fraction of unique TCRs that were SARS-CoV-2-associated. Depth was defined as the fraction of total T cells that were SARS-CoV-2-associated. Using the MIRA data, each spike-specific TCR was mapped to the spike region that the TCR reacts to and placed in a CD4 or CD8 class. Log10-transformed breadth and depth values were compared by one-way ANOVA with Sidak's multiple comparisons tests. Here the immuneACCESS table is served through TCRdb, limited to in-frame sequences with V and J called. Missing clones are a known gap in these copies; in checked studies unresolved V genes cover under half, and the rest lacks a known reason. The V and J calls and clone size are taken from that table; D and trimming were inferred from the DNA. The sample profile shows 45,000 to 70,000 clones; 70% to 90% of them were found once. Together, the top ten hold 16% of the sample.

As for this clone: The specificity of this receptor is unknown. Base qualities are not recorded, but no much larger clone differs from it by a single base.

The specimen comprised peripheral blood, sampled on day 0 of AZD1222 vaccination. The receptor was isolated from an adult in good health.

The CDR3 protein: CASSDRRDTEAFF. The bases read TGTGCCAGCAGTGACAGGCGGGACACTGAAGCTTTCTTT. The rearranged segments are TRBV2 and TRBJ1-1; no D gene can be assigned with confidence. CDR1 and CDR2 (SNHLY, FYNNEI) derive from the germline V gene. V is shortened by 3 bases, J by 3 bases, and the region joining them spans 8 bases. The CDR3 numbers 13 residues from cysteine through phenylalanine. The kept DNA is CDR3 alone, 39 bases in frame from the first base. This CDR3, with the reference TRBV2 and TRBJ1-1 proteins standing in past its ends, gives the full variable domain EPEVTQTPSHQVTQMGQEVILRCVPISNHLYFYWYRQILGQKVEFLVSFYNNEISEKSEIFDDQFSVERPDGSNFTLKIRSTKLEDSAMYFCASSDRRDTEAFFGQGTRLTVV.